This T cell receptor (beta chain) was documented in a study of T cell repertoires in cytomegalovirus infection. Turning to the study itself: CMV infection plus the matching HLA type was flagged by public TCR beta signatures. Points from the study as a whole: Cumulated frequencies of public TCR beta families served to identify carriers of CMV plus the relevant HLA. In two of eight donors, the top clonotype was HLA-C-restricted CMV-specific.

TCRdb called the reads again in MiXCR, with one record for every CDR3 protein. The sample has about 310,000 distinct CDR3 sequences; 17% are singletons. The count of this clonotype is one. Its antigen is not identified. The germline gene is not matched at one end of the junction; a read error may be the cause. This CDR3 has 17 residues. Per germline, CDR1 LNHNV and CDR2 YYDKDF (reference sequence). This receptor was taken from a human donor in good health (CMV status not recorded). Some clones in this sample may be carry-over from other donors' samples. The chain recombines TRBV15 with TRBJ2-7, with TRBD1 matching over 7 bases. The sample consisted of PBMCs. CDR3 in amino acids: CATSGDTGAPSSYEQYF. The CDR3 region has the DNA TGTGCCACCAGCGGAGATACAGGGGCGCCTAGCTCCTACGAGCAGTACTTC.